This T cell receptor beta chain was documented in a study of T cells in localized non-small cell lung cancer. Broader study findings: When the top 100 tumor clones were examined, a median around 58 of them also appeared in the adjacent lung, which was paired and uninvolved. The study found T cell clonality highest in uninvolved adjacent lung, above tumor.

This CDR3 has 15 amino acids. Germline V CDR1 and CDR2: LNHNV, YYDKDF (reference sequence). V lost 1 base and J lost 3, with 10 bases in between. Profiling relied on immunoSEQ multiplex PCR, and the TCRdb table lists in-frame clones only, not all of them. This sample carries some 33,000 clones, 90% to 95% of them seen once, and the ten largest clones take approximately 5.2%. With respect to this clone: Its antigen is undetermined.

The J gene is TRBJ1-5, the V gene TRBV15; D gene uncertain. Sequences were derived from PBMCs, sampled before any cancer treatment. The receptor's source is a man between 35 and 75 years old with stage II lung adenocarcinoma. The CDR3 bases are TGTGCCACCAGCAGAGTGGCAGCCAACAATCAGCCCCAGCATTTT. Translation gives CATSRVAANNQPQHF.